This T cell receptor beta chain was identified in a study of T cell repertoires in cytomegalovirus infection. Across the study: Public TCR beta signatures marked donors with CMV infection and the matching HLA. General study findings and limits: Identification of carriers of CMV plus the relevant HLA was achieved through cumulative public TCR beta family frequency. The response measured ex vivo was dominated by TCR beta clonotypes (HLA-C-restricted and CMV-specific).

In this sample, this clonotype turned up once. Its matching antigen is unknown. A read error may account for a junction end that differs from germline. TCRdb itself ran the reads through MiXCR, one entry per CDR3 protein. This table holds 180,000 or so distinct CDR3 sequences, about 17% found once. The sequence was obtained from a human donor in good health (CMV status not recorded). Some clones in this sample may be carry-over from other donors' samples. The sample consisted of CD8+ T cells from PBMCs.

CDR3 bases: TGTGCCAGCAATTACTCAGGGTTCTCTGCTGAAGCTTTCTTT. Translated, it gives CASNYSGFSAEAFF. The chain carries TRBV6-8 and TRBJ1-1; maybe TRBD1 (5 bases). Germline CDR1 reads MNHGY; CDR2 reads SAAAGT. CDR3 size: 14 residues.